This TCR beta chain originates from a study of T-cell reconstitution after alpha-beta-depleted transplantation in children. The library targeted TCRbeta and was prepared with unique molecular identifiers. TCRdb re-derived calls from the PCR reads in MiXCR, one entry per CDR3 protein. Counted here are around 490,000 distinct CDR3 sequences, roughly 11% occurring once; the ten biggest clones make up approximately 14%. The CDR3 extends over 17 amino acids. Trimming removed 0 bases from V and 5 bases from J; junction bases left unmatched: 14. Per germline, CDR1 SGHTS and CDR2 YDEGEE. This clonotype was seen a few times.

This rearrangement joins TRBV5-8 to TRBJ2-7; 7 positions match TRBD1. Source: PBMCs, mostly from graft donor cells, taken 180 days after TCRalphabeta/CD19-depleted stem cell transplant. The TCR sequence derives from a female patient aged 2 to 10 who had a stem cell transplant for aplastic anemia, so the T cells may come from the graft donor. The CDR3 spells CASSLATVGGYGDEQYF. For the CDR3, the DNA is TGTGCCAGCAGCTTGGCCACTGTAGGGGGCTACGGGGACGAGCAGTACTTC.